Listed below are T cell receptor beta chains from one sample, sequenced in a study of T cells in Graves' hyperthyroidism and ophthalmopathy. TCRdb fed the multiplex PCR reads into MiXCR, producing one record per CDR3 protein. The sample lists roughly 570,000 distinct CDR3 sequences, more than 45% occurring once. Sequenced input: peripheral blood or thyroid tissue (not recorded which). The source of these receptors is an adult woman with Graves' disease, either hyperthyroidism or ophthalmopathy (not recorded which). The CDR3 runs from the conserved cysteine through the conserved F or W. Fields, in order: D gene, J gene, V gene, clone size, CDR3 protein, CDR3 DNA. The D gene is left open where the match is weak. Size is omitted from some rows. Given values are once, few, many or a class for expanded clones.

d_gene: TRBD1
j_gene: TRBJ2-7
v_gene: TRBV12-3/TRBV12-4
abundance: many
CDR3aa: CASSFAPDRGRGYEQYF
CDR3nt: TGTGCCAGCAGTTTTGCCCCCGACAGGGGGCGCGGTTACGAGCAGTACTTC

d_gene: .
j_gene: TRBJ2-2
v_gene: TRBV4-1
abundance: many
CDR3aa: CASNRLQLGGELFF
CDR3nt: TGCGCCAGCAACCGACTTCAATTAGGCGGGGAGCTGTTTTTT

d_gene: .
j_gene: TRBJ2-2
v_gene: TRBV5-5
abundance: .
CDR3aa: CASSSGRGAGGGELFF
CDR3nt: TGTGCCAGCAGCTCCGGCAGGGGGGCAGGTGGCGGGGAGCTGTTTTTT

d_gene: .
j_gene: TRBJ2-2
v_gene: TRBV5-1
abundance: .
CDR3aa: CASRFRPPTGELFF
CDR3nt: TGCGCCAGCAGATTCAGACCCCCCACCGGGGAGCTGTTTTTT

d_gene: .
j_gene: TRBJ1-4
v_gene: TRBV3-1
abundance: many
CDR3aa: CASSQDGHPLFF
CDR3nt: TGTGCCAGCAGCCAAGATGGACACCCCCTGTTTTTT

d_gene: .
j_gene: TRBJ2-7
v_gene: TRBV5-1
abundance: many
CDR3aa: CASSLSAAYEQYF
CDR3nt: TGCGCCAGCAGCTTATCAGCGGCCTACGAGCAGTACTTC

d_gene: .
j_gene: TRBJ1-3
v_gene: TRBV9
abundance: .
CDR3aa: CASSQAGGARNTIYF
CDR3nt: TGTGCCAGCAGCCAAGCGGGGGGGGCTAGAAACACCATATATTTT

d_gene: .
j_gene: TRBJ2-7
v_gene: TRBV5-1
abundance: many
CDR3aa: CASSSDPGQTYEQYF
CDR3nt: TGCGCCAGCAGCTCGGATCCGGGACAAACCTACGAGCAGTACTTC

d_gene: .
j_gene: TRBJ1-2
v_gene: TRBV14
abundance: many
CDR3aa: CASSQRTHYGYTF
CDR3nt: TGTGCCAGCAGCCAAAGGACACACTATGGCTACACCTTC

d_gene: TRBD1
j_gene: TRBJ1-6
v_gene: TRBV14
abundance: .
CDR3aa: CASSQTGADSPLHF
CDR3nt: TGTGCCAGCAGCCAGACAGGGGCCGATTCACCCCTCCACTTT

d_gene: .
j_gene: TRBJ2-7
v_gene: TRBV2
abundance: .
CDR3aa: CASWDTNNYEQYF
CDR3nt: TGTGCCAGCTGGGACACAAACAACTACGAGCAGTACTTC

d_gene: .
j_gene: TRBJ2-7
v_gene: TRBV7-9
abundance: .
CDR3aa: CASGLNPGQASYEQYF
CDR3nt: TGTGCCAGCGGCTTAAATCCGGGACAAGCGAGCTACGAGCAGTACTTC

d_gene: .
j_gene: TRBJ2-5
v_gene: TRBV5-4
abundance: .
CDR3aa: CASSLGFGGVGETQYF
CDR3nt: TGTGCCAGCAGCTTGGGATTCGGCGGGGTAGGGGAGACCCAGTACTTC

d_gene: TRBD1
j_gene: TRBJ2-7
v_gene: TRBV4-2
abundance: many
CDR3aa: CASSQEPTGEPSYEQYF
CDR3nt: TGTGCCAGCAGCCAAGAGCCCACAGGGGAGCCCTCCTACGAGCAGTACTTC

d_gene: .
j_gene: TRBJ2-7
v_gene: TRBV29-1
abundance: few
CDR3aa: CSVENGARYEQYF
CDR3nt: TGCAGCGTTGAAAATGGGGCGCGGTACGAGCAGTACTTC

d_gene: .
j_gene: TRBJ1-1
v_gene: TRBV28
abundance: many
CDR3aa: CASSPRPKRGAFF
CDR3nt: TGTGCCAGCAGTCCCCGGCCTAAGCGGGGAGCTTTCTTT

d_gene: TRBD1
j_gene: TRBJ1-4
v_gene: TRBV19
abundance: few
CDR3aa: CASSTDRVSEKLFF
CDR3nt: TGTGCCAGTAGTACCGACAGGGTATCTGAAAAACTGTTTTTT

d_gene: .
j_gene: TRBJ1-6
v_gene: TRBV5-4
abundance: .
CDR3aa: CASSLAGDYNSPLHF
CDR3nt: TGCGCCAGCAGCTTGGCAGGGGACTACAATTCACCCCTCCACTTT

d_gene: .
j_gene: TRBJ2-5
v_gene: TRBV12-3/TRBV12-4
abundance: many
CDR3aa: CASSSLGGGPVEETQYF
CDR3nt: TGTGCCAGCAGTTCTCTGGGGGGGGGCCCGGTCGAGGAGACCCAGTACTTC

d_gene: .
j_gene: TRBJ2-5
v_gene: TRBV12-3/TRBV12-4
abundance: .
CDR3aa: CASSLIAVGETQYF
CDR3nt: TGTGCCAGCAGTTTAATTGCCGTTGGAGAGACCCAGTACTTC

d_gene: .
j_gene: TRBJ2-1
v_gene: TRBV24-1
abundance: .
CDR3aa: CATSDSPGPEQFF
CDR3nt: TGTGCCACCAGTGATTCACCGGGCCCTGAGCAGTTCTTC

d_gene: TRBD2
j_gene: TRBJ2-7
v_gene: TRBV7-9
abundance: .
CDR3aa: CASSTNRDYRHEQYF
CDR3nt: TGTGCCAGCAGCACAAACCGGGACTACCGCCACGAGCAGTACTTC

d_gene: .
j_gene: TRBJ1-6
v_gene: TRBV10-2
abundance: .
CDR3aa: CASTTGYDLHF
CDR3nt: TGCGCCAGCACCACAGGGTATGACCTCCACTTT

d_gene: TRBD2
j_gene: TRBJ2-5
v_gene: TRBV7-2
abundance: .
CDR3aa: CASSPSGLAGIQETQYF
CDR3nt: TGTGCCAGCAGCCCAAGCGGACTAGCGGGGATCCAAGAGACCCAGTACTTC

d_gene: .
j_gene: TRBJ1-6
v_gene: TRBV7-9
abundance: .
CDR3aa: CASSLPSRVNSPLHF
CDR3nt: TGTGCCAGCAGCTTACCGTCCAGGGTTAATTCACCCCTCCACTTT

d_gene: TRBD1
j_gene: TRBJ2-2
v_gene: TRBV7-2
abundance: .
CDR3aa: CASSLRQGAQAGELFF
CDR3nt: TGTGCCAGCAGCCTAAGACAGGGGGCTCAGGCCGGGGAGCTGTTTTTT

d_gene: TRBD2
j_gene: TRBJ2-3
v_gene: TRBV7-8
abundance: .
CDR3aa: CASSIYLGGITDTQYF
CDR3nt: TGTGCCAGCAGCATCTACTTGGGGGGGATCACAGATACGCAGTATTTT